A single sample is the source of the 25 T cell receptor beta chains below, sequenced in a study of T cell responses to AZD1222 COVID-19 vaccine. Measured with immunoSEQ multiplex PCR; TCRdb has only the in-frame clones, and not every one. The sample shows about 140,000 clones, around 88% of them seen only once. This specimen was peripheral blood, taken on day 0 of AZD1222 vaccination. The receptors were sampled from an adult in good health.

The CDR3 spells CASSLSSDRVLSGELFF. Written as DNA, the CDR3 is TGTGCCAGCAGCTTATCGTCAGACAGGGTATTATCCGGGGAGCTGTTTTTT. The chain links TRBV7-2 to TRBJ2-2; the match to TRBD1 covers 7 bases. Trimming cost V 2 bases and J 6 bases; bases outside gene matches: 12. The germline gives CDR1 SGHTA, CDR2 FQGNSA. The CDR3 runs 17 residues.

V and J are TRBV10-3 and TRBJ2-7; D call uncertain. The CDR3 has 12 amino acids. V was pared by 4 bases and J by 6 bases, with 10 bases between. Germline assignment: CDR1 ENHRY and CDR2 SYGVKD. CDR3 sequence (DNA): TGTGCCATCAGTGCGATTTTGGGCGAGCAGTACTTC. The encoded protein is CAISAILGEQYF.

This chain connects TRBV19 to TRBJ2-1; D not resolved. Trimming cost V 4 bases and J 4 bases, with 11 bases left between them. Germline values: CDR1 LNHDA, CDR2 SQIVND (reference sequence). This CDR3 region has 14 residues. The CDR3, as DNA: TGTGCCAGTAGTACATCGGACCTATACAATGAGCAGTTCTTC. It yields the protein CASSTSDLYNEQFF.

This chain links TRBV21-1 with TRBJ1-5; the table assigns TRBD1, which was not confirmed against the DNA. TRBV21-1 is described as a pseudogene. The CDR3 runs 20 residues. The CDR3 DNA reads TGTGCCAGCAGCAGCCGGGACAGGGAGGAAAGATGGGTAGGCAATCAGCCCCAGCATTTT. It translates to CASSSRDREERWVGNQPQHF.

In the case of this clone: Different DNA sequences within this sample yield the same CDR3. The chain recombines TRBV5-1 with TRBJ2-3, with TRBD2 matching over 9 bases. Trimming removed 1 base from V and 5 bases from J; junction bases left unmatched: 5. Per the germline V gene, CDR1 is SGHRS and CDR2 is YFSETQ. This CDR3 spans 15 amino acids. CDR3 loop: CASSLRGLAGDTQYF. The CDR3, as DNA: TGCGCCAGCAGCTTGAGGGGACTAGCTGGAGATACGCAGTATTTT. The full variable domain, with the rest looked up from reference TRBV5-1 and TRBJ2-3, is KAGVTQTPRYLIKTRGQQVTLSCSPISGHRSVSWYQQTPGQGLQFLFEYFSETQRNKGNFPGRFSGRQFSNSRSEMNVSTLELGDSALYLCASSLRGLAGDTQYFGPGTRLTVL.

The J gene is TRBJ2-1, the V gene TRBV11-3; the D gene is possibly TRBD1 (5 bases). CDR3 length: 13 amino acids. The germline V gene has CDR1 SGHNT and CDR2 YENEEA. Trimming left V 2 bases short and J 10 bases short, with 12 bases between. For the CDR3, the DNA is TGTGCCAGCAGCTTATTTGGAGCAGGGGAGCAGTTCTTC. As protein: CASSLFGAGEQFF.

The chain has TRBV28 and TRBJ1-5; no clear D gene. CDR3 size: 15 residues. Germline assignment: CDR1 MDHEN and CDR2 SYDVKM. V was trimmed by 2 bases and J by 3 bases, leaving 11 bases between them. CDR3 sequence reads: CASSLGPNLNQPQHF. The CDR3 nucleotides are TGTGCCAGCAGTTTAGGGCCAAACCTCAATCAGCCCCAGCATTTT.

This clone has just a few counts. The genes are TRBV6-5 and TRBJ1-2; 9 nucleotides line up with TRBD1. The CDR3 totals 14 residues. Germline CDR1 MNHEY, CDR2 SVGAGI. V trimming: 5 bases; J trimming: 4 bases; junction bases outside the gene matches: 5. CDR3 sequence reads: CASSRDRDGYGYTF. The CDR3 DNA follows: TGTGCCAGCAGTCGGGACAGGGACGGCTATGGCTACACCTTC.

Written as DNA, the CDR3 is TGTGCCAGCAGTTCCGGGACAACTAATGAAAAACTGTTTTTT. This gives the protein CASSSGTTNEKLFF. V is TRBV5-6 and J is TRBJ1-4; D is uncertain. The length of the CDR3 is 14 residues. Germline V lookup: CDR1 SGHDT, CDR2 YYEEEE. Trimming stripped 5 bases from V and 0 bases from J, with 8 bases between.

The genes are TRBV5-5 and TRBJ1-2; unclear D gene. The germline V gene has CDR1 SGHKS and CDR2 YYEKEE (reference sequence). Trimming cost V 0 bases and J 2 bases, with 2 bases left between them. The CDR3 covers 12 residues. CDR3 sequence (DNA): TGTGCCAGCAGCTTGGAGAACTATGGCTACACCTTC. Its translation is CASSLENYGYTF.

The chain is built from TRBV7-2 and TRBJ2-7; D is undetermined. V dropped 1 base and J dropped 4 bases, with 5 bases sitting between them. The germline gives CDR1 SGHTA, CDR2 FQGNSA. This CDR3 is built from 12 residues. The CDR3 loop is CASSLGEYEQYF. The CDR3 DNA reads TGTGCCAGCAGCTTAGGAGAGTACGAGCAGTACTTC. The full variable domain, rest sourced from reference TRBV7-2 and TRBJ2-7, is GAGVSQSPSNKVTEKGKDVELRCDPISGHTALYWYRQSLGQGLEFLIYFQGNSAPDKSGLPSDRFSAERTGGSVSTLTIQRTQQEDSAVYLCASSLGEYEQYFGPGTRLTVT.

This chain links TRBV9 with TRBJ1-1; D remains ambiguous. This CDR3 contains 14 residues. Trimming took off 3 bases at V and 1 base at J, with 10 bases between the two ends. The germline V gene has CDR1 SGDLS and CDR2 YYNGEE. CDR3 amino acids: CASSAGLANTEAFF. In DNA, the CDR3 is TGTGCCAGCAGCGCCGGACTGGCGAACACTGAAGCTTTCTTT.

J is TRBJ1-6 and V is TRBV9, with D perhaps matching TRBD1 (5 bases). Germline loops: CDR1 SGDLS, CDR2 YYNGEE. The CDR3 runs 17 residues. The V end was cut by 3 bases, the J end by 7 bases, with 20 bases between. CDR3 nucleotide sequence: TGTGCCAGCAGCGCACCGGGACCCAGGCCGGGGAATTCACCCCTCCACTTT. Its protein is CASSAPGPRPGNSPLHF.

J is TRBJ1-4 and V is TRBV27; tentative D call: TRBD1 (6 bases). Germline V gene sequence: CDR1 MNHEY, CDR2 SMNVEV (reference sequence). The V end lost 2 bases, the J end lost 8 bases, and 12 bases lay between the germline ends. This CDR3 comprises 14 residues. This CDR3 is CASSLLGAQEKLFF. The CDR3 bases are TGTGCCAGCAGTTTACTGGGGGCGCAGGAAAAACTGTTTTTT.

V and J are TRBV30 and TRBJ1-5; D is possibly TRBD1 (5 bases). The CDR3 extends over 14 amino acids. Germline loops: CDR1 GTSNPN, CDR2 SVGIG (reference sequence). The V and J ends lost 1 base and 2 bases respectively, with 9 bases between them. The CDR3 spells CAWSGGTGNQPQHF. DNA of the CDR3: TGTGCCTGGAGTGGGGGGACGGGCAATCAGCCCCAGCATTTT.

This clone occurred once. The chain recombines TRBV28 with TRBJ2-5, with TRBD1 as a possible D gene (5 bases). Germline CDR1 MDHEN, CDR2 SYDVKM. This CDR3 has 15 amino acids. V lost 2 bases to trimming and J lost 5 bases, with 15 bases between them. CDR3 region: CASSLGASAGETQYF. Here the CDR3 DNA reads TGTGCCAGCAGTTTAGGGGCTTCGGCTGGGGAGACCCAGTACTTC.

This clone was counted once. The chain couples TRBV11-3 to TRBJ2-7; 8 bases align to TRBD2. Germline CDR1 SGHNT, CDR2 YENEEA. Trimming cost V 4 bases and J 3 bases; bases outside gene matches: 8. The CDR3 totals 15 residues. The CDR3 loop is CASSYFTGGDYEQYF. CDR3 coding DNA: TGTGCCAGCAGCTACTTTACGGGAGGGGACTACGAGCAGTACTTC.

The genes are TRBV12-3 or TRBV12-4 and TRBJ1-5; a weak D match, TRBD1 (6 bases). The length of the CDR3 is 12 residues. Trimming took off 7 bases at V and 6 bases at J, with 10 bases between the two ends. The CDR3 loop is CASTGAGQPQHF. CDR3 coding DNA: TGTGCCAGCACGGGGGCAGGTCAGCCCCAGCATTTT.

CDR3 DNA sequence: TGTGCCAGCAGCTTAGTACGGACTACCGACACAGATACGCAGTATTTT. Translation: CASSLVRTTDTDTQYF. The chain uses TRBV7-2 and TRBJ2-3; D may be TRBD2 (6 bases). This CDR3 has 16 residues. The V gene's germline CDR1 is SGHTA and CDR2 FQGNSA. The V and J ends lost 1 base and 2 bases respectively, with 13 bases between them.

The CDR3 DNA is TGTGCCTGGAGGGGTCGGGGGCGGAGGTCAGATACGCAGTATTTT. This encodes CAWRGRGRRSDTQYF. This sequence joins TRBV30 and TRBJ2-3; D is tentatively TRBD1 or TRBD2 (6 bases each). The CDR3 is made up of 15 amino acids. V was pared by 3 bases and J by 4 bases, with 17 bases between. Germline loops: CDR1 GTSNPN, CDR2 SVGIG (reference sequence).

The chain joins TRBV28 to TRBJ2-1; D possibly uses TRBD1 or TRBD2 (6 bases each). The CDR3 sequence is 17 residues long. V was pared by 3 bases and J by 0 bases, with 15 bases between. The germline V gene has CDR1 MDHEN and CDR2 SYDVKM. In nucleotides, the CDR3 is TGTGCCAGCAGTTTGGAGCAAGGGGGGCGCTCCTACAATGAGCAGTTCTTC. It encodes CASSLEQGGRSYNEQFF.

The chain has TRBV10-3 and TRBJ2-5; 8 bases map to TRBD1. V dropped 6 bases and J dropped 4; count of bases not matched to a gene: 1. The CDR3 consists of 12 residues. The germline gives CDR1 ENHRY, CDR2 SYGVKD. The CDR3 spells CAISGTGETQYF. The DNA for the CDR3 is TGTGCCATCAGCGGGACAGGAGAGACCCAGTACTTC.

This clone was detected only once. The chain links TRBV7-2 to TRBJ2-1; 11 bases match TRBD1. CDR1 and CDR2 from the germline V gene are SGHTA and FQGNSA. This CDR3 contains 18 residues. With V trimmed by 2 bases and J by 8 bases, 14 bases remained unmatched. The CDR3 region is CASSLTPPGQGGNDEQFF. The CDR3 DNA reads TGTGCCAGCAGCTTAACCCCCCCGGGACAGGGGGGCAATGATGAGCAGTTCTTC.

V usage is TRBV2 and J usage is TRBJ1-1; D gene ambiguous. Trimming removed 6 bases at V and 6 bases at J, with 5 bases between. CDR3 size: 10 residues. Germline V CDR1 and CDR2: SNHLY, FYNNEI. The CDR3: CASSQAEAFF. DNA of the CDR3: TGTGCCAGCAGCCAGGCTGAAGCTTTCTTT.

The V and J genes are TRBV2 and TRBJ1-5, with TRBD1 as a possible D gene (6 bases). The V end was cut by 6 bases, the J end by 4 bases, with 10 bases between. This CDR3 is 13 amino acids long. Germline V gene lookup returns CDR1 SNHLY and CDR2 FYNNEI. CDR3 coding DNA: TGTGCCAGCAGGAGTCAGGGGAATCAGCCCCAGCATTTT. Protein: CASRSQGNQPQHF.